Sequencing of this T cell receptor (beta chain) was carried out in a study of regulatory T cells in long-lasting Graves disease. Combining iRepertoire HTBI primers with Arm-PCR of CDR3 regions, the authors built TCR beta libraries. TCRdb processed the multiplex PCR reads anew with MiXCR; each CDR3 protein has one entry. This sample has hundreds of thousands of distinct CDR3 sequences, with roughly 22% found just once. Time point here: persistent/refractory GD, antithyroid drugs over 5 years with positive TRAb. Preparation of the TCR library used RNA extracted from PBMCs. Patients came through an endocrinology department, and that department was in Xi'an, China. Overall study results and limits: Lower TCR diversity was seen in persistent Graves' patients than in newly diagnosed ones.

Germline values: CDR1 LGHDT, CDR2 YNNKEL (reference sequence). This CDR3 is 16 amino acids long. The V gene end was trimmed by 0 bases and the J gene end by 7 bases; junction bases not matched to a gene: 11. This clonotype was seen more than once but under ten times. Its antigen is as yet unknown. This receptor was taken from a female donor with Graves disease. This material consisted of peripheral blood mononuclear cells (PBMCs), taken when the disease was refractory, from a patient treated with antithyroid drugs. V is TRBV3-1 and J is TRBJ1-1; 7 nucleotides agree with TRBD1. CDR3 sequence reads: CASSQDQGGQASEAFF. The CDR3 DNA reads TGTGCCAGCAGCCAAGATCAGGGTGGACAGGCGAGTGAAGCTTTCTTT.